This TCR beta chain is drawn from a study of CD8 T cells in Susac syndrome. Overall study context: Clinical remission applied to under 10 sequenced Susac syndrome patients, and more than five had active disease. Treatment at blood withdrawal was none, corticosteroids, or intravenous immunoglobulin alone in Susac syndrome patients.

Germline values: CDR1 GTSNPN, CDR2 SVGIG (reference sequence). This CDR3 comprises 16 residues. Trimming stripped 6 bases from V and 0 bases from J, with 21 bases between. After extraction with the RNeasy kit, 0.5 to 1 ug of the RNA was reverse transcribed using random hexamers. From the immunoSEQ multiplex PCR reads, TCRdb called clonotypes with MiXCR, one entry per CDR3 protein. The sample has approximately 57,000 distinct CDR3 sequences; around 95% are singletons. The source of this sequence is a human donor with Susac syndrome. The chain combines TRBV30 with TRBJ2-7, with a weak D call TRBD2 (6 bases). The sample taken for sequencing was CD8+ T cells from PBMCs. The CDR3 loop is CACTPFSGESSYEQYF. For the CDR3, the DNA is TGTGCCTGTACACCCTTTTCGGGGGAGAGCTCCTACGAGCAGTACTTC.